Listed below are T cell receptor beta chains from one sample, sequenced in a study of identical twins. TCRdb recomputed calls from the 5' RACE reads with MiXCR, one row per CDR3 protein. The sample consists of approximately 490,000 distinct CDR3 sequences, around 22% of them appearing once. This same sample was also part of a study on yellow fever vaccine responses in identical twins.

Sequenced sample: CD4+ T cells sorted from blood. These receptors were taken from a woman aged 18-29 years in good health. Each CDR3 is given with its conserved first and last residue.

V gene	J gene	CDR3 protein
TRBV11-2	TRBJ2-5	CASNPRLGSQETQYF
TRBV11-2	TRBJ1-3	CASSLDGNTIYF
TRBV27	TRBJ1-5	CASSRGRSNQPQHF
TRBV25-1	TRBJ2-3	CASSPAPGQGATDTQYF
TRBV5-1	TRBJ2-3	CASSSKTDTQYF
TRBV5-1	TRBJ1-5	CASSLGGVRQPQHF
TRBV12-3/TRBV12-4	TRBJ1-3	CASSTANWAGAGGNTIYF
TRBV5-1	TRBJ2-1	CASSQVTGGRGDEQFF
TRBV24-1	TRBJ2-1	CATSDPATYNEQFF
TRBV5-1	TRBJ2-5	CASSLHGGTGETQYF
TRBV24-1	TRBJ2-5	CATSDPDRGETQYF
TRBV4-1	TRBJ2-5	CASSQVASETQYF
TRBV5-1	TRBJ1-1	CASSLGIPSAEAFF
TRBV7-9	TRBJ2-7	CASSPGGEGYEQYF
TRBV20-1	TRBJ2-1	CSAPSGLNAFSEQFF
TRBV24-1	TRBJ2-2	CAIDRGTGELFF
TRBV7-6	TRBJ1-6	CASSLAQGSESPLHF
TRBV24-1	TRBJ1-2	CATSDPVGDGYGYTF
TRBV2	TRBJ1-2	CASNTDDGGYTF
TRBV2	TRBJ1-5	CASKEGETGNQPQHF
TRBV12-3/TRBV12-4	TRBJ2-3	CASSKRRTSGRRMDTQYF
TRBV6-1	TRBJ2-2	CASRRQGSGELFF
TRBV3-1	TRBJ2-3	CASSQNGGADTQYF
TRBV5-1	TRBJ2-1	CASSDQGYEQFF
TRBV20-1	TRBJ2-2	CSARSSGKTGELFF
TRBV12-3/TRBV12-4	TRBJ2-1	CASSPQGGAVYNEQFF
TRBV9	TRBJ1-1	CASSVGPKNTEAFF
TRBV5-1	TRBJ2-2	CASSLPTVEHTGELFF
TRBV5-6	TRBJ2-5	CASRYGTEETQYF
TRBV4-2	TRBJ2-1	CASSQESGTFFNEQFF
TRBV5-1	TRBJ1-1	CASSLAGGATTEAFF
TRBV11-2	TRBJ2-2	CASSLGGTSSGELFF
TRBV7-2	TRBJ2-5	CASLDPRESETQYF
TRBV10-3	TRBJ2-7	CAISFGTGIYEQYF
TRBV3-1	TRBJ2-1	CASSVTPQGHNEQFF
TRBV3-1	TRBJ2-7	CASSQGVQGQYF
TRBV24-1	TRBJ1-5	CATQGYSNQPQHF
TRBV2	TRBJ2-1	CASSGHRQGPSHGARSYNEQFF
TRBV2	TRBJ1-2	CASRGQGWNYGYTF
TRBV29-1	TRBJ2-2	CSVAPRGRNTGELFF
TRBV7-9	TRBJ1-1	CASSQQVTEAFF
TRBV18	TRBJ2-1	CASSPTGGGNEQFF
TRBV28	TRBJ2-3	CASSLWTSGGLTDTQYF